These 30 T cell receptor beta chains were all obtained from the same sample, sequenced in a study of long-term antiretroviral therapy in people with HIV. Samples were assayed with immunoSEQ v3.0 at survey level. Method: immunoSEQ multiplex PCR; TCRdb's copy keeps in-frame clones and lacks some. The profile shows about 33,000 clones, 60% to 85% of them singletons. This specimen was unsorted PBMCs, taken 2 years after starting antiretroviral therapy. Every receptor here comes from a woman aged 45-59 years with HIV.

This clone was seen a single time. This chain joins TRBV2 and TRBJ2-5; tentatively, D is TRBD2 (6 bases). The V end lost 6 bases, the J end lost 1 base, and 9 bases lay between the germline ends. The CDR3 length is 13 residues. Germline CDR1 reads SNHLY; CDR2 reads FYNNEI. CDR3 nucleotide sequence: TGTGCCAGCAGGGGGGGTGGCCAAGAGACCCAGTACTTC. Protein product: CASRGGGQETQYF.

The chain combines TRBV4-1 with TRBJ2-7; TRBD1 matches 7 bases. There are 16 residues in the CDR3. CDR1 MGHRA and CDR2 YSYEKL come from the germline V gene. Trimming removed 3 bases from V and 3 bases from J; junction bases left unmatched: 11. The CDR3 region is CASSHDSGTARYEQYF. For the CDR3, the DNA is TGCGCCAGCAGCCACGATTCCGGGACAGCCCGCTACGAGCAGTACTTC.

The chain is built from TRBV5-1 and TRBJ2-1, with 10 bases fitting TRBD1. J was trimmed by 5 bases and V by 4 bases; bases with no gene match: 15. The CDR3 extends over 18 amino acids. Per germline, CDR1 SGHRS and CDR2 YFSETQ. The CDR3 nucleotides are TGCGCCAGCAGCCCTAAACTCGACAGGGGGCTTATTAACAATGAGCAGTTCTTC. Protein sequence: CASSPKLDRGLINNEQFF. Combining the CDR3 with reference TRBV5-1 and TRBJ2-1 gives the whole variable domain KAGVTQTPRYLIKTRGQQVTLSCSPISGHRSVSWYQQTPGQGLQFLFEYFSETQRNKGNFPGRFSGRQFSNSRSEMNVSTLELGDSALYLCASSPKLDRGLINNEQFFGPGTRLTVL.

The rearrangement uses TRBV19 and TRBJ1-6; D gene uncertain. This CDR3 comprises 14 residues. CDR1 and CDR2 from the germline V gene are LNHDA and SQIVND (reference sequence). V lost 9 bases to trimming and J lost 0 bases, with 9 bases between them. CDR3 DNA: TGTGCCAGCGGCGCAAGCTCCTATAATTCACCCCTCCACTTT. It codes for CASGASSYNSPLHF.

The gene calls are TRBV11-2 and TRBJ1-1; perhaps TRBD1 as D (5 bases). CDR1 is SGHAT and CDR2 is FQNNGV in the germline V gene. V was trimmed by 3 bases and J by 4 bases, leaving 12 bases between them. This CDR3 has 14 amino acids. This CDR3 is CASSFQPGGTEAFF. The CDR3 bases are TGTGCCAGCAGCTTTCAGCCGGGGGGCACTGAAGCTTTCTTT.

This clone occurred a few times. The chain has TRBV5-5 and TRBJ1-6; D may be TRBD1 (6 bases). CDR1 is SGHKS, CDR2 YYEKEE, per germline (reference sequence). The CDR3 is made up of 15 amino acids. Trimming took 0 bases from V and 10 from J, leaving 14 bases between them. Here the CDR3 DNA reads TGTGCCAGCAGCTTGGACAGGGCCGGAGGCTCACCCCTCCACTTT. Encoded protein: CASSLDRAGGSPLHF. The entire variable domain, with the rest obtained from reference TRBV5-5 and TRBJ1-6, is as follows: DAGVTQSPTHLIKTRGQQVTLRCSPISGHKSVSWYQQVLGQGPQFIFQYYEKEERGRGNFPDRFSARQFPNYSSELNVNALLLGDSALYLCASSLDRAGGSPLHFGNGTRLTVT.

The CDR3 sequence: CASSFSGPNTGELFF. The CDR3 nucleotides read TGCGCCAGCAGCTTTTCCGGTCCGAACACCGGGGAGCTGTTTTTT. V usage is TRBV5-1 and J usage is TRBJ2-2; unclear D gene. CDR1 is SGHRS and CDR2 is YFSETQ in the germline V gene. V lost 2 bases and J 0 bases, leaving 8 bases between the germline ends. There are 15 residues in the CDR3.

The gene calls are TRBV2 and TRBJ1-4; no clear D. CDR3 length: 14 residues. The germline V gene has CDR1 SNHLY and CDR2 FYNNEI. The V end lost 3 bases, the J end lost 8 bases, and 13 bases lay between the germline ends. CDR3 sequence: CASSDAGVAEKLFF. The CDR3 DNA sequence: TGTGCCAGCAGTGATGCCGGGGTAGCCGAAAAACTGTTTTTT.

This clone ranks as medium-sized. V and J are TRBV30 and TRBJ1-4, with 7 bases aligning to TRBD1. V was clipped by 1 base and J by 5 bases; unmatched bases: 4. Germline V gene sequence: CDR1 GTSNPN, CDR2 SVGIG (reference sequence). The CDR3 has 14 amino acids. For the CDR3, the DNA is TGTGCCTGGAGTGAGGGGACAGCAAATGAAAAACTGTTTTTT. Translating gives CAWSEGTANEKLFF.

The chain is built from TRBV5-1 and TRBJ2-5; the D gene is possibly TRBD1 (6 bases). Looked up from germline, CDR1 is SGHRS and CDR2 is YFSETQ. The CDR3 spans 14 residues. Trimming removed 7 bases at V and 2 bases at J, with 15 bases between. This CDR3 reads CASSTNTGQETQYF. CDR3 nucleotides: TGCGCCAGCTCCACTAATACAGGGCAAGAGACCCAGTACTTC.

The chain recombines TRBV5-4 with TRBJ1-2; a weak D match, TRBD1 (6 bases). This CDR3 has 13 residues. Germline values: CDR1 SGHNT, CDR2 YYREEE (reference sequence). Trimming pared 1 base from V and 5 bases from J, leaving 9 bases between. CDR3 coding DNA: TGTGCCAGCAGCTTGATGCAGGGGTATGGCTACACCTTC. This translates into CASSLMQGYGYTF.

This clone is a singleton in its sample. The genes are TRBV19 and TRBJ1-3, with D unclear. Trimming left V 5 bases short and J 0 bases short, with 5 bases between. Germline values: CDR1 LNHDA, CDR2 SQIVND (reference sequence). The CDR3 runs to 13 residues. Written as DNA, the CDR3 is TGTGCCAGTAGTGATTCCTCTGGAAACACCATATATTTT. Translated, it gives CASSDSSGNTIYF.

V and J are TRBV30 and TRBJ1-2; a possible D gene is TRBD1 (5 bases). The CDR3 has 13 amino acids. Trimming cost V 4 bases and J 4 bases, with 13 bases left between them. Germline values: CDR1 GTSNPN, CDR2 SVGIG (reference sequence). The CDR3 loop is CAWTAYGGYGYTF. The CDR3 DNA reads as TGTGCCTGGACTGCGTATGGGGGCTATGGCTACACCTTC.

The CDR3 here is CASSSSGATYNEQFF. DNA for the CDR3: TGTGCCAGCAGCTCTAGCGGAGCCACCTACAATGAGCAGTTCTTC. This chain connects TRBV7-2 to TRBJ2-1; the match to TRBD2 covers 7 bases. V trimming: 4 bases; J trimming: 2 bases; junction bases outside the gene matches: 5. Per germline, CDR1 SGHTA and CDR2 FQGNSA. The CDR3 is made up of 15 amino acids.

The chain employs TRBV5-6 and TRBJ2-5, with D unresolved. There are 15 residues in the CDR3. In germline, CDR1 is SGHDT, CDR2 YYEEEE. The V end lost 2 bases, the J end lost 2 bases, and 13 bases lay between the germline ends. In DNA form, the CDR3 reads TGTGCCAGCAGCTTTGGGTGGGCAGGACAAGAGACCCAGTACTTC. Its translation: CASSFGWAGQETQYF. Drawing the rest from reference TRBV5-6 and TRBJ2-5, the complete variable domain is DAGVTQSPTHLIKTRGQQVTLRCSPKSGHDTVSWYQQALGQGPQFIFQYYEEEERQRGNFPDRFSGHQFPNYSSELNVNALLLGDSALYLCASSFGWAGQETQYFGPGTRLLVL.

The chain employs TRBV20-1 and TRBJ1-2, with a possible D match to TRBD1 (5 bases). V lost 4 bases and J 6 bases, leaving 6 bases between the germline ends. Germline V gene lookup returns CDR1 DFQATT and CDR2 SNEGSKA (reference sequence). The length of the CDR3 is 10 residues. The CDR3 is CSANRNGYTF. The CDR3 coding sequence is TGCAGTGCTAACAGGAATGGCTACACCTTC.

This clone has only one observation. The chain carries TRBV7-8 and TRBJ1-2; D is ambiguous. The CDR3 is 16 residues long. The V and J ends lost 3 bases and 7 bases respectively, with 21 bases between them. Germline CDR1 and CDR2: SGHVS and FQNEAQ. The CDR3 loop reads CASSFGIGGSLSGYTF. The DNA for the CDR3 is TGTGCCAGCAGCTTTGGGATTGGCGGATCCTTATCTGGCTACACCTTC.

The rearrangement uses TRBV27 and TRBJ1-5; D perhaps matches TRBD1 (6 bases). The CDR3 runs to 15 residues. CDR1 and CDR2 (germline): MNHEY, SMNVEV (reference sequence). V shed 6 bases and J shed 1 base, with 13 bases lying between them. CDR3 bases: TGTGCCAGCAGCCCCCTCACAGGGAGCAATCAGCCCCAGCATTTT. Translation gives CASSPLTGSNQPQHF.

The chain couples TRBV28 to TRBJ1-3, with unresolved D. The germline V gene encodes CDR1 MDHEN and CDR2 SYDVKM. With 4 bases removed from V and 2 bases from J, the gap between germline ends came to 9 bases. The CDR3 runs to 14 residues. CDR3 nucleotide sequence: TGTGCCAGCAGTTATAAAACAGCTGGAAACACCATATATTTT. The encoded protein is CASSYKTAGNTIYF.

The chain links TRBV28 to TRBJ1-1; D is perhaps TRBD1 (6 bases). The V gene's germline CDR1 is MDHEN and CDR2 SYDVKM. V shed 7 bases and J shed 3 bases, with 12 bases lying between them. The CDR3 is 13 residues long. The CDR3: CASKLGGYTEAFF. In DNA form, the CDR3 reads TGTGCCAGCAAGTTAGGGGGTTACACTGAAGCTTTCTTT.

V usage is TRBV10-1 and J usage is TRBJ2-3; D might be TRBD1 or TRBD2, each matching 8 bases. The germline CDR1 and CDR2 sequences are WNHNN and SYGVQD (reference sequence). The CDR3 totals 15 residues. Trimming took off 6 bases at V and 5 bases at J, with 18 bases between the two ends. CDR3 coding DNA: TGCGCCAGCAGCCCAGGGGGCGGGGGGCAAGATACGCAGTATTTT. This gives the protein CASSPGGGGQDTQYF.

This sequence joins TRBV7-6 and TRBJ2-7, with TRBD2 identical over 12 bases. Unmatched junction bases numbered 7, after V lost 3 bases and J lost 1 base. The germline gives CDR1 SGHVS, CDR2 FNYEAQ. This CDR3 is 17 amino acids long. CDR3 nucleotides: TGTGCCAGCAGCTTGATACCTAGCGGGGGGGCGTCCTACGAGCAGTACGTC. This encodes CASSLIPSGGASYEQYV.

This clone was picked up one time. The chain uses TRBV5-1 and TRBJ1-2, with TRBD1 matching over 12 bases. The CDR3 extends over 17 amino acids. CDR1 is SGHRS, CDR2 YFSETQ, per germline. J gave up 3 bases and V 1 base, and 7 bases lay outside the gene matches. The CDR3 protein is CASSLNGDRGPYYGYTF. The CDR3 bases are TGCGCCAGCAGCTTGAACGGGGACAGGGGGCCTTACTATGGCTACACCTTC.

The gene calls are TRBV30 and TRBJ1-1; D ambiguous. Germline CDR1 is GTSNPN and CDR2 is SVGIG (reference sequence). Trimming removed 0 bases from V and 5 bases from J, with 10 bases in between. The CDR3 contains 13 residues. CDR3 sequence reads: CAWSVLGKTEAFF. CDR3 DNA sequence: TGTGCCTGGAGTGTTTTGGGGAAGACTGAAGCTTTCTTT.

V gene TRBV4-1 combines with J gene TRBJ1-4; no definite D call. V was shortened by 1 base and J by 3 bases, with 9 bases between the two germline ends. The CDR3 runs 15 residues. Germline CDR1 reads MGHRA; CDR2 reads YSYEKL. CDR3 sequence: CASSQGAVANEKLFF. The CDR3 DNA reads TGCGCCAGCAGCCAAGGGGCGGTGGCTAATGAAAAACTGTTTTTT.

V and J are TRBV1 and TRBJ1-2; TRBD1, as called in the table, went unchecked against the DNA. TRBV1 has pseudogene status. The CDR3 has 15 residues. The CDR3 DNA reads as TGCACCAGCAGCCAAGATCGACTGACAGGGGGCTTAAACACCTTC. It is translated as CTSSQDRLTGGLNTF.

This clone was observed a handful of times. The rearrangement joins TRBV18 to TRBJ1-3, with D perhaps matching TRBD1 (5 bases). The CDR3 has 18 amino acids. Trimming cost V 4 bases and J 4 bases, with 23 bases left between them. Germline loops: CDR1 KGHSH, CDR2 LQKENI. Written as DNA, the CDR3 is TGTGCCAGCTCACACATAAAGAAGACAGCTCCTCGAGGAAACACCATATATTTT. Encoded protein: CASSHIKKTAPRGNTIYF.

The rearrangement joins TRBV10-3 to TRBJ2-5; D gene unclear. Germline V gene data show CDR1 as ENHRY and CDR2 as SYGVKD. V was shortened by 0 bases and J by 0 bases, with 11 bases between the two germline ends. This CDR3 spans 16 amino acids. The DNA of the CDR3 is TGTGCCATCAGTGAGTCGACCAGGATGAACCAAGAGACCCAGTACTTC. Its translation is CAISESTRMNQETQYF.

The gene calls are TRBV6-6 and TRBJ1-2; D remains ambiguous. This CDR3 is 11 amino acids long. The germline V and J ends were trimmed by 6 bases and 3 bases, with 5 bases remaining between them. CDR1 MNHNY and CDR2 SVGAGI come from the germline V gene (reference sequence). CDR3 loop: CASRVDYGYTF. The CDR3 DNA reads TGTGCCAGCAGGGTCGACTATGGCTACACCTTC.

V and J are TRBV14 and TRBJ2-3; tentatively, D is TRBD1 or TRBD2 (6 bases each). The CDR3 is 15 amino acids. The germline V and J ends were trimmed by 6 bases and 4 bases, with 17 bases remaining between them. Germline V gene data show CDR1 as SGHDN and CDR2 as FVKESK. The CDR3 bases are TGTGCCAGCAGTCCTGCCGGGGGCCGGGCAGATACGCAGTATTTT. It specifies CASSPAGGRADTQYF.